This TCR beta chain was identified during a study of shared T cell receptors in the human thymus. The table came from immunoSEQ multiplex PCR; TCRdb's copy has only in-frame clones and leaves some out. Altogether roughly 710,000 clones are present, roughly 85% being singletons, with the ten largest covering around 0.0099%. CDR1 SGHNT and CDR2 YYREEE come from the germline V gene (reference sequence). Trimming cost V 0 bases and J 8 bases, with 20 bases left between them. The CDR3 consists of 16 residues. This same sample was also part of a study on human thymus T cells. From that report: Resections removed during corrective heart surgery provided the thymus tissue used. V and J gene usage appeared biased in thymic and blood repertoires.

J is TRBJ2-5 and V is TRBV5-4; TRBD1 might be the D (6 bases). This sequence was found in a girl under three years old with a congenital heart defect. Sample: thymocytes. CDR3 bases: TGTGCCAGCAGCTTGGGTCGGACAGACGTACCCGGAACCCAGTACTTC. Encoded protein: CASSLGRTDVPGTQYF.